This T cell receptor beta chain was identified during a study of radiotherapy plus CTLA-4 blockade in lung cancer. Overall study context: Disease control reached more than 30%, with objective responses in around 20%. Whole-study results and caveats: Clones derived from tumor TCRs expanded in blood after radiotherapy plus ipilimumab. Reported findings show early blood T cell clone dynamics, with interferon-beta, best predicted response.

Produced via immunoSEQ multiplex PCR; TCRdb's table is partial and in-frame only. The sample contains around 22,000 clones, roughly 70% of which appear only once. Concerning this clone: As yet, its antigen is unknown.

The V segment lost 0 bases and the J segment 3 bases; nucleotides outside the gene matches: 4. This CDR3 spans 16 amino acids. Germline V gene lookup returns CDR1 SGHRS and CDR2 YFSETQ. The V call is TRBV5-1, the J call TRBJ2-2, with TRBD1 identical over 8 bases. Here the sequenced sample was peripheral blood, taken from a patient treated with radiotherapy plus ipilimumab. The TCR sequence derives from a human donor with non-small cell lung cancer whose response to radiotherapy plus ipilimumab could not be evaluated. This CDR3 reads CASSLGQGWDTGELFF. For the CDR3, the DNA is TGCGCCAGCAGCTTGGGACAGGGGTGGGACACCGGGGAGCTGTTTTTT. Full variable domain (remainder filled in from reference TRBV5-1 and TRBJ2-2): KAGVTQTPRYLIKTRGQQVTLSCSPISGHRSVSWYQQTPGQGLQFLFEYFSETQRNKGNFPGRFSGRQFSNSRSEMNVSTLELGDSALYLCASSLGQGWDTGELFFGEGSRLTVL.